The 7 T cell receptor beta chains presented below share a single source sample, sequenced in a study of regulatory T cells in long-lasting Graves disease. Time point reported: newly diagnosed GD, antithyroid drugs for less than 3 months. The authors made the TCR library using RNA they extracted from PBMCs. Library construction for TCR beta used iRepertoire HTBI primers and Arm-PCR of CDR3 regions. TCRdb passed the multiplex PCR reads through MiXCR, listing each CDR3 protein once. The table has approximately 390,000 distinct CDR3 sequences, 15% to 20% seen once; the top ten hold just over 20%. The same specimen was also included in a second study, on T cells in Graves' hyperthyroidism and ophthalmopathy.

The specimen was peripheral blood mononuclear cells (PBMCs), collected at new diagnosis, from a patient treated with antithyroid drugs. The receptors originated from a woman younger than 35 with Graves disease.

J is TRBJ2-2 and V is TRBV5-1; D call uncertain. Germline V lookup: CDR1 SGHRS, CDR2 YFSETQ. CDR3 length equals 14 residues. Trimming removed 2 bases at V and 3 bases at J, with 8 bases between. The CDR3 DNA reads TGCGCCAGCAGCTTTGGCAGTTACACCGGGGAGCTGTTTTTT. This encodes CASSFGSYTGELFF.

This clonotype was seen repeatedly, ten times or more. Here the CDR3 reads CASSLGTGFEAFF. Written as DNA, the CDR3 is TGTGCCAGCAGTTTGGGGACAGGGTTTGAAGCTTTCTTT. The chain is built from TRBV12-3 or TRBV12-4 and TRBJ1-1, with 9 positions matching TRBD1. Trimming removed 3 bases from V and 7 bases from J; junction bases left unmatched: 3. The CDR3 is 13 amino acids.

This clonotype appeared many times. As DNA, the CDR3 is TGTGCCATCAGTGTCCAGCGGGAGGGCCACGAGCAGTACTTC. Its translation: CAISVQREGHEQYF. The chain is built from TRBV10-3 and TRBJ2-7; 10 bases fit TRBD2. Per the germline V gene, CDR1 is ENHRY and CDR2 is SYGVKD. CDR3 length: 14 amino acids. V dropped 4 bases and J dropped 5; count of bases not matched to a gene: 5.

This clonotype was seen at least ten times. The V and J genes are TRBV11-2 and TRBJ1-6, with D tentatively TRBD1 (6 bases). Trimming cost V 5 bases and J 9 bases, with 8 bases left between them. CDR1 and CDR2 from the germline V gene are SGHAT and FQNNGV. This CDR3 has 12 residues. CDR3 coding DNA: TGTGCCAGCAGCCGGGGGGCTTCACCCCTCCACTTT. As protein: CASSRGASPLHF.

The V call is TRBV6-1, the J call TRBJ1-5, with a weak D call TRBD1 (5 bases). CDR1 and CDR2 from the germline V gene are MNHNS and SASEGT. V dropped 8 bases and J dropped 6 bases, with 14 bases sitting between them. The CDR3 covers 13 residues. Written as DNA, the CDR3 is TGTGCCAGCTATCCTGGGGGGGGTCAGCCCCAGCATTTT. It is translated as CASYPGGGQPQHF.

This chain joins TRBV6-1 and TRBJ2-2; D uncertain. V lost 8 bases and J lost 1, with 11 bases in between. The CDR3 totals 14 residues. CDR1 is MNHNS and CDR2 is SASEGT in the germline V gene. CDR3 sequence (DNA): TGTGCCAGCGGGCGCGGATGGAACACCGGGGAGCTGTTTTTT. It translates to CASGRGWNTGELFF.

This clonotype was observed a handful of times. The V call is TRBV5-8, the J call TRBJ1-2; maybe TRBD1 (5 bases). The CDR3 is 12 residues long. Germline lookup yields CDR1 SGHTS and CDR2 YDEGEE. Trimming stripped 4 bases from V and 8 bases from J, with 12 bases between. The CDR3 DNA reads as TGTGCCAGCAGCATGGACACGCGGGGCTACACCTTC. It translates to CASSMDTRGYTF.